This T cell receptor beta chain is drawn from a study of CD8 T cells in Susac syndrome. General study results and limits: A relatively small number of individuals underwent TCR sequencing and HLA analysis.

With respect to this clonotype: Antigen specificity is unknown.

The CD8+ and CD4+ T cells were isolated magnetically using a negative isolation approach, whereas the TEMRA cells were enriched by FACS. Germline CDR1 is SGHAT and CDR2 is FQNNGV. The CDR3 length is 15 residues. V was shortened by 2 bases and J by 1 base, with 12 bases between the two germline ends. RNA amounts of 0.5 to 1 ug underwent reverse transcription with random hexamers. One entry per CDR3 protein results from TCRdb running MiXCR on the immunoSEQ multiplex PCR reads. The data show 150,000 to 200,000 distinct CDR3 sequences, about 91% seen once. The sample was CD4+ T cells from PBMCs. The receptor's source is a human donor with Susac syndrome. The rearrangement uses TRBV11-2 and TRBJ2-7; D is unclear. In DNA, the CDR3 is TGTGCCAGCAGCTTAACGGACGGTGAGTCCTACGAGCAGTACTTC. Translating it yields CASSLTDGESYEQYF.